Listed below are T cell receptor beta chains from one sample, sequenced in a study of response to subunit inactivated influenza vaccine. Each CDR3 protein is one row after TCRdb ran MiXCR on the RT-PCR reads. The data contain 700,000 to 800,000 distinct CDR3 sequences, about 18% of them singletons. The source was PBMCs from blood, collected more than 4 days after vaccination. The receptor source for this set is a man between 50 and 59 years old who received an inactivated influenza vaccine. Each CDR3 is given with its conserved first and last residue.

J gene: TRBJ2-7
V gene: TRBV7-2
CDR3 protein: CASSLAASKSSYEQYF

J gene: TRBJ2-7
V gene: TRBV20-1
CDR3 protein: CSAKSGWLRSEQYF

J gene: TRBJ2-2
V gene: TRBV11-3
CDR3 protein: CASSPLVVDGGELFF

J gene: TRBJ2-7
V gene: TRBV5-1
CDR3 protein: CASSLGREGRNEQYF

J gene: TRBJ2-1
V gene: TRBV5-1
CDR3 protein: CASSPPSDSGVGEQFF

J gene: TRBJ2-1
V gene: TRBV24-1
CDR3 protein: CATSDWGTSGRASEQFF

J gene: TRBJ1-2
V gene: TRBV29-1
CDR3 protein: CSVFTGTGHYGYTF

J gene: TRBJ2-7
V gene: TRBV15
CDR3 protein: CATSGGGYEQYF

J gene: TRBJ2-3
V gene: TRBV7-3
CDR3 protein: CASSSQGFTGDTQYF

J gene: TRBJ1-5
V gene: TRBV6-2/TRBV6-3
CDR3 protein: CASRFDRDHQPQHF

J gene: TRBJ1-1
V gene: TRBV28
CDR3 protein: CASNFLGVRGTEAFF

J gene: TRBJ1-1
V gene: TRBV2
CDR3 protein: CASCRFMNTEAFF

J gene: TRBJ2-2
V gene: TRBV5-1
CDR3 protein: CASSKEDRNTGELFF

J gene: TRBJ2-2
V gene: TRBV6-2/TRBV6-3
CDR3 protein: CASSYLPGGGENTGELFF

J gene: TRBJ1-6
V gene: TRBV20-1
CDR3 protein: CSARLTQYNSPLHF

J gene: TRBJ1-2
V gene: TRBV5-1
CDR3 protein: CASSWVGQGDDGYTF

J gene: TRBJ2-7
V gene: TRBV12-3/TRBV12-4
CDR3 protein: CASSHGGEQYF

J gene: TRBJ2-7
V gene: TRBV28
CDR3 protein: CASSLGRGFYEQYF

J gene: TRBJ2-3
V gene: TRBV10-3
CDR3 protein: CAISESMMGSPDTQYF

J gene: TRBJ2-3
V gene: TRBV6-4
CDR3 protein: CASSGTGKESQYF

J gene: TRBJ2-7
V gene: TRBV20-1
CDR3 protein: CSALWEGRIYEQYF

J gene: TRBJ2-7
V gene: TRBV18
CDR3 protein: CASSPGADKQYF

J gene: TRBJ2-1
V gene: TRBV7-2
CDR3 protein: CASSPMPDKKQFF

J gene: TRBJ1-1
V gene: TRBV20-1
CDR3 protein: CSAAGQLRNTEAFF

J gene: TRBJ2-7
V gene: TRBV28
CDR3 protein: CASRDDRGLTYEQYF

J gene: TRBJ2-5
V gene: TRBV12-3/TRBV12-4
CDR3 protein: CASSPGTSGRARGETQYF

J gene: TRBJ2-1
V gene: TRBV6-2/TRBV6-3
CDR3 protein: CASRIPRSGSVYNEQFF

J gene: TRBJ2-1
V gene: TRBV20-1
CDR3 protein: CSASPLTSGRANGNEQFF

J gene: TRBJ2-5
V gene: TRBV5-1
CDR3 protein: CASSLGFNRGQETQYF